This T cell receptor beta chain was captured by sequencing in a study of blood T cell repertoires in COVID-19. Across the whole study: Acute and convalescent COVID-19 specimens originated in the United States, Italy and Spain.

The table lists this clone with a count of one. How the authors handled the data: Amplification with reference gene primers provided the estimates of nucleated cell counts. Repertoires were generated with immunoSEQ multiplex PCR, while TCRdb's copy carries only in-frame clones and drops some. The DNA was the basis for D and trimming; V, J and clone size are from that table. The table includes under 450,000 clones, 80% to 90% detected once. CDR1 and CDR2 (germline): SGHRS, YFSETQ. The CDR3 consists of 16 residues. Deletions cut 0 bases from V and 9 bases from J, with 19 bases between. Individuals drawn from approximately 26 US areas were roughly 18 to 95 years old.

The rearrangement uses TRBV5-1 and TRBJ2-1, with a tentative D call TRBD1 (6 bases). The sample taken for sequencing was PBMCs or T cells enriched from blood (not recorded which). This receptor was identified in a man aged 25 to 45 who had recovered from COVID-19. This CDR3 reads CASSLDSGLGGSEQFF. CDR3 nucleotides: TGCGCCAGCAGCTTGGACTCGGGGCTAGGGGGAAGTGAGCAGTTCTTC. Filled out from reference TRBV5-1 and TRBJ2-1, the complete variable domain reads KAGVTQTPRYLIKTRGQQVTLSCSPISGHRSVSWYQQTPGQGLQFLFEYFSETQRNKGNFPGRFSGRQFSNSRSEMNVSTLELGDSALYLCASSLDSGLGGSEQFFGPGTRLTVL.